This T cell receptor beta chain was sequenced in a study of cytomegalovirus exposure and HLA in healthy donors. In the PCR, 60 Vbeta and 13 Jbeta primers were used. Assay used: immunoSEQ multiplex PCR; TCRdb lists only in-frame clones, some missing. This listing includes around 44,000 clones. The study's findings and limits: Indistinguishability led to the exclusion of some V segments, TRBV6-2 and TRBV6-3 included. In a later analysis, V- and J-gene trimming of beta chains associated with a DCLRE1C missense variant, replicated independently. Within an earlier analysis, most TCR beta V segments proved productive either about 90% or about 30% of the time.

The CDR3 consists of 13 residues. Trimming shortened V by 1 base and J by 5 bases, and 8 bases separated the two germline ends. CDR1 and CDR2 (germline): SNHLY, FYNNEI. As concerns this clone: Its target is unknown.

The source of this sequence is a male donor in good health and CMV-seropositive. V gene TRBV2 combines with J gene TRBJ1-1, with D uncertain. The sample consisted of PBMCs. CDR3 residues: CASSEGSGTEAFF. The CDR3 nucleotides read TGTGCCAGCAGTGAAGGTTCGGGGACTGAAGCTTTCTTT.